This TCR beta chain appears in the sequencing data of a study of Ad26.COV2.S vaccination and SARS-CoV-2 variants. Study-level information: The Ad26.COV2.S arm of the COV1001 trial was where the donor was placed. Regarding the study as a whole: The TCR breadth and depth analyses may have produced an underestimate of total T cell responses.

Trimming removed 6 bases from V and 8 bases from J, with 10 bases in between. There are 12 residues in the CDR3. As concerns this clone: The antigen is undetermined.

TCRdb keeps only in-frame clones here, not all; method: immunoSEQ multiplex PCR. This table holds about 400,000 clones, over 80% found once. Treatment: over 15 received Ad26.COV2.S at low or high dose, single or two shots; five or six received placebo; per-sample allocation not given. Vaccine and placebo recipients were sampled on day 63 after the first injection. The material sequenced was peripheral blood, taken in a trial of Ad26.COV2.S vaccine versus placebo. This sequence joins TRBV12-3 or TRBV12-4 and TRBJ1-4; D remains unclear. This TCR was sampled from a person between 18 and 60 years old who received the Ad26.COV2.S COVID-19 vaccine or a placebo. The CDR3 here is CASSAKQEKLFF. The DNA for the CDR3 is TGTGCCAGCAGCGCGAAGCAGGAAAAACTGTTTTTT.